A selection of T cell receptor beta chains follows, all from one sample in a study of T-cell memory formation after mild COVID-19. TCRdb independently ran MiXCR on the 5' RACE reads; one entry per CDR3 protein. The table has 450,000 to 650,000 distinct CDR3 sequences, roughly a fifth seen once. Sequenced material: PBMCs or a T cell subset sorted from them (not recorded which). The receptors derive from an adult woman who had mild COVID-19 (a few samples of this study predate the infection). Cell type and time point are not known. The CDR3 runs from the conserved cysteine through the conserved F or W. The D gene is left open where the match is weak. Size values are once, few and many counts, or a class for expanded clones, and some rows have none.

j_call,v_call,clone_size,cdr3_length,d_call,cdr3_aa,cdr3_nt
TRBJ2-7,TRBV6-2/TRBV6-3,few,15,NA,CASSYQGLYTYEQYF,TGTGCCAGCAGTTACCAAGGGCTCTATACCTACGAGCAGTACTTC
TRBJ2-2,TRBV7-2,few,13,NA,CASSPDTLFGKFF,TGTGCCAGCAGCCCAGACACCCTTTTTGGAAAATTTTTT
TRBJ2-2,TRBV30,NA,16,TRBD1,CAWRKGPGQLAGELFF,TGTGCCTGGAGGAAGGGACCGGGACAGTTGGCCGGGGAGCTGTTTTTT
TRBJ2-5,TRBV20-1,NA,14,NA,CSARDLVTEETQYF,TGCAGTGCTAGAGATCTTGTCACAGAAGAGACCCAGTACTTC
TRBJ2-7,TRBV27,few,15,NA,CASSFSSSFSYEQYF,TGTGCCAGCAGTTTCTCCTCCTCCTTCTCCTACGAGCAGTACTTC
TRBJ2-7,TRBV12-3/TRBV12-4,few,15,NA,CASSLLRDGYYEQYF,TGTGCCAGCAGTTTACTTCGGGACGGGTACTACGAGCAGTACTTC
TRBJ2-1,TRBV7-3,few,17,NA,CASSAKRGGGILSEQFF,TGTGCCAGCAGCGCTAAACGAGGAGGGGGGATATTATCTGAGCAGTTCTTC
TRBJ2-7,TRBV29-1,NA,14,TRBD1,CSVPGQGGSYEQYF,TGCAGCGTCCCCGGACAGGGGGGCTCCTACGAGCAGTACTTC
TRBJ2-1,TRBV3-1,few,13,NA,CASSLAVGRMQFF,TGTGCCAGCAGCCTCGCCGTCGGGAGAATGCAGTTCTTC
TRBJ2-3,TRBV5-4,few,15,NA,CASSWGTWLEDTQYF,TGTGCCAGCAGCTGGGGGACTTGGTTGGAAGATACGCAGTATTTT
TRBJ2-1,TRBV11-2,NA,16,NA,CASRVVARSSYNEQFF,TGTGCCAGCAGGGTGGTGGCCCGTTCCTCCTACAATGAGCAGTTCTTC
TRBJ2-2,TRBV9,NA,18,NA,CASSVGDRLRWGSGELFF,TGTGCCAGCAGCGTAGGGGACCGATTACGATGGGGGTCCGGGGAGCTGTTTTTT
TRBJ1-2,TRBV7-9,NA,11,NA,CASSFVDGYTF,TGTGCCAGCAGCTTCGTGGATGGCTACACCTTC
TRBJ1-1,TRBV9,NA,14,NA,CASSPHAVNTEAFF,TGTGCCAGCAGCCCTCATGCGGTGAACACTGAAGCTTTCTTT
TRBJ2-1,TRBV4-3,NA,16,NA,CASSQDQWERSDEQFF,TGCGCCAGCAGCCAAGATCAGTGGGAGAGGAGTGATGAGCAGTTCTTC
TRBJ2-2,TRBV6-5,NA,15,TRBD1,CASSSPGGNTGELFF,TGTGCCAGCAGTTCGCCAGGGGGAAACACCGGGGAGCTGTTTTTT
TRBJ1-3,TRBV7-2,NA,18,NA,CASSPQRGFRSSGNTIYF,TGTGCCAGCAGCCCACAACGGGGATTTCGGAGCTCTGGAAACACCATATATTTT
TRBJ2-6,TRBV25-1,NA,16,NA,CASSDSRRSGANVLTF,TGTGCCAGCAGTGATAGCCGGAGGTCTGGGGCCAACGTCCTGACTTTC
TRBJ2-7,TRBV13,NA,15,TRBD2,CASSQRLAAPYEQYF,TGTGCCAGCAGCCAACGACTAGCGGCCCCTTACGAGCAGTACTTC
TRBJ1-1,TRBV5-4,NA,14,NA,CASTLVGANTEAFF,TGTGCCAGCACCCTTGTGGGGGCGAACACTGAAGCTTTCTTT
TRBJ2-3,TRBV7-2,NA,16,TRBD2,CASSKIAGGQADTQYF,TGTGCCAGCAGCAAAATAGCGGGGGGGCAAGCAGATACGCAGTATTTT
TRBJ2-1,TRBV24-1,NA,14,TRBD2,CATSKSGGLNEQFF,TGTGCCACCAGTAAAAGCGGGGGACTCAATGAGCAGTTCTTC
TRBJ2-1,TRBV5-1,NA,16,TRBD1,CASSPGDRGRNNEQFF,TGCGCCAGCAGCCCGGGAGACAGGGGGCGCAACAATGAGCAGTTCTTC
TRBJ1-2,TRBV24-1,NA,12,NA,CATSSGAYGYTF,TGTGCCACCTCTTCAGGGGCCTATGGCTACACCTTC
TRBJ1-5,TRBV3-1,many,16,TRBD1,CASSQGGTGVNQPQHF,TGTGCCAGCAGCCAAGGAGGGACAGGGGTTAATCAGCCCCAGCATTTT
TRBJ2-5,TRBV11-2,few,13,NA,CASCIGPEETQYF,TGTGCCAGCTGTATCGGGCCCGAAGAGACCCAGTACTTC
TRBJ2-7,TRBV4-2,NA,16,NA,CASSQDNPGTPEEQYF,TGTGCCAGCAGCCAAGACAATCCCGGGACCCCAGAGGAGCAGTACTTC
TRBJ1-2,TRBV7-2,few,15,NA,CASSLAAGLQYGYTF,TGTGCCAGCAGCTTAGCGGCAGGCCTTCAGTATGGCTACACCTTC
TRBJ1-2,TRBV13,NA,15,TRBD1,CASSFGQGGNYGYTF,TGTGCCAGCAGCTTTGGACAGGGAGGTAACTATGGCTACACCTTC
TRBJ2-3,TRBV12-3/TRBV12-4,NA,15,TRBD2,CASRLTSGGSDTQYF,TGTGCCAGCAGGCTCACTAGCGGGGGTTCAGATACGCAGTATTTT
TRBJ2-1,TRBV7-9,NA,16,TRBD1,CASSPPGTGGVNEQFF,TGTGCCAGCAGCCCCCCCGGGACAGGGGGCGTCAATGAGCAGTTCTTC
TRBJ1-1,TRBV7-2,NA,15,TRBD1,CASSLVTGVGTEAFF,TGTGCCAGCAGCTTAGTAACAGGGGTGGGCACTGAAGCTTTCTTT
TRBJ2-1,TRBV5-1,NA,14,NA,CASSPRGAHNEQFF,TGCGCCAGCAGCCCAAGGGGGGCACACAATGAGCAGTTCTTC
TRBJ2-1,TRBV24-1,few,14,NA,CATRGTGARNEQFF,TGTGCCACCAGGGGGACGGGGGCCCGCAATGAGCAGTTCTTC
TRBJ1-5,TRBV2,NA,17,NA,CASSGFRPVRPGQPQHF,TGTGCCAGCAGTGGATTCCGGCCTGTCAGGCCGGGTCAGCCCCAGCATTTT
TRBJ2-1,TRBV11-1,few,14,NA,CASSLTGLYNEQFF,TGTGCCAGCAGCCTCACAGGGCTCTACAATGAGCAGTTCTTC
TRBJ2-3,TRBV7-3,NA,17,TRBD2,CASSPKGLAGGTDTQYF,TGTGCCAGCAGCCCCAAGGGACTAGCGGGGGGGACAGATACGCAGTATTTT
TRBJ2-3,TRBV21-1,few,13,NA,CASRESPTDTQYF,TGTGCCAGCAGGGAGAGCCCCACAGATACGCAGTATTTT
TRBJ2-5,TRBV2,NA,14,TRBD2,CASSRTSGCETQYF,TGTGCCAGCAGTCGGACTAGCGGGTGTGAGACCCAGTACTTC
TRBJ2-3,TRBV13,many,13,NA,CASSLAETDTQYF,TGTGCCAGCAGCTTAGCCGAAACAGATACGCAGTATTTT
TRBJ1-2,TRBV21-1,few,16,NA,CASSKKRGRQSNGYTF,TGTGCCAGCAGCAAAAAAAGGGGGAGACAGAGCAATGGCTACACCTTC
TRBJ2-2,TRBV21-1,NA,17,NA,CASSKASRPAIGGELFF,TGTGCCAGCAGCAAAGCCTCTCGGCCGGCGATCGGCGGGGAGCTGTTTTTT
TRBJ2-1,TRBV29-1,NA,12,NA,CSVEDRDDEQFF,TGCAGCGTTGAAGATCGTGACGATGAGCAGTTCTTC
TRBJ2-1,TRBV7-3,NA,15,NA,CASSSGPTANNEQFF,TGTGCCAGCAGCTCAGGACCAACAGCAAACAATGAGCAGTTCTTC